This TCR beta chain was observed in a study of cytomegalovirus exposure and HLA in healthy donors listed by TCRdb under 2017. Context from the whole study: An earlier analysis of several hundred of the donors reported 250 to 300 Gb of sequence data and 100 million to 140 million unique TCR beta sequences from some 180 million T cells. Approximately 300 gigabases of sequencing data and tens of millions of unique TCR sequences were included in an early release covering about 600 HLA-typed donors. Of the roughly 410 genotyped donors, 80% to 90% were placed in the genetic ancestry cluster associated with self-reported Caucasian donors. The study aimed to test whether signatures of past pathogen exposure could be identified by cataloging public T cell receptors. The study used immunosequencing to profile the T cell repertoires of 666 subjects and linked those repertoires to cytomegalovirus serostatus. Besides the first cohort of 666 subjects, a separate validation cohort made up of 120 different subjects was used. High-throughput TCR immunosequencing, statistical association of individual TCRs with disease status, and machine learning were combined to predict cytomegalovirus infection status. A later analysis re-examined previously published TCR beta repertoires from about 670 donors and added high-resolution HLA genotyping to investigate patterns of TCR occurrence. The later analysis used no new phenotypic data to find candidate immune exposures, relying instead on TCR beta sequences and their occurrence across donors. An earlier analysis of 587 of the donors used high-throughput TCR beta sequencing to judge whether each TCR beta V gene segment behaved as functional or pseudogenic. Donor age, sex, ethnicity and CMV serostatus were compiled alongside the repertoire data. A later genetic analysis used genome-wide SNP genotypes for about 60% of the roughly 670 donors, treating that subset as a discovery cohort. Every discovery cohort repertoire had been produced on one sequencing platform. HLA typing covered class I and class II loci at four-digit resolution. The number of typed donors differed by locus: roughly 629-640 for A, B, C, DRB1 and DQB1; approximately 540 for DQA1; approximately 600 for DPA1; and about 450 for DPB1. A handful of DR-DQ haplotypes were handled as single units for association and clustering because linkage in the cohort was strong. Among some 400 genotyped donors of the cohort, an average of about 240,000 unique TCR beta nucleotide sequences were sequenced per donor, about a sixth of them non-productive.

The cohort comprised some 730 healthy bone marrow donors. All cohort members were sampled while nominally healthy, although unrecorded immune exposures were likely present. The donor tested CMV seropositive and was one of the 289 seropositive cohort members. Each donor provided a peripheral blood sample, and peripheral blood mononuclear cells were used for TCR beta sequencing. The Qiagen DNeasy Blood Extraction Kit was used to extract genomic DNA from the blood cell samples. Inclusive of the bounding cysteine and phenylalanine, the CDR3 is 16 residues long. Only the CDR3 region is kept as DNA, spanning 48 bases read in frame from base 1. The V end gives up 7 bases and the J end 0 bases, leaving 9 bases in the junction not matched to a gene. From a lookup of the germline V gene (reference sequence), CDR1 and CDR2 are GTSNPN and SVGIG. The method was the immunoSEQ multiplex PCR assay. For the multiplex PCR, a mixture combining 60 forward primers for TCR Vbeta segments and 13 reverse primers for TCR Jbeta segments was used. The CDR3 region of rearranged TCR beta genes was amplified from genomic DNA with a multiplex PCR assay. On the Illumina HiSeq System, the amplified TCR beta libraries were sequenced as 87-base-pair reads. As for how the authors treated the data: A later analysis tallied 75 million to 95 million unique TCR beta chains across the 700 or so repertoires, and around 9.9 million of those chains were shared by two or more donors. Raw reads were error-corrected and collapsed into unique sequences by a nearest-neighbor algorithm in which closely related sequences were merged to remove PCR and sequencing errors. Alignment of CDR3 sequences to IMGT reference sequences was used to assign V, D and J gene segments. Each retained sequence needed at least a six-nucleotide match to both a V gene segment and a J gene segment. A rearrangement was called productive if the CDR3 had no stop codons and remained in frame with V and J, and every other rearrangement was called non-productive. Following IMGT convention, CDR3 was defined as the stretch from the second conserved V-encoded cysteine up to the conserved J-encoded phenylalanine. The earlier analysis of 500 to 650 of the donors excluded any sequence lacking an unambiguous match to a single V gene segment. An earlier analysis of a few hundred of the donors classified V segments as functional when productive rearrangements were above 56.7% and as segregating when the standard deviation between donors was above 5%. A statistical classification framework was developed to diagnose cytomegalovirus status using the catalog of TCR beta chain sequences. A later analysis assigned V and J genes by comparing TCR nucleotide sequences with IMGT/GENE-DB human TR gene sequences. A later analysis assigned CDR3 sequences and most-parsimonious VDJ recombination scenarios with the TCRdist pipeline. In a later analysis, every TCR beta chain was defined by the combination of its CDR3 amino acid sequence and its V-gene family, and reads without a unique V-gene family were dropped. In a later analysis, 450 to 600 highly shared, low-generation-probability nucleotide sequences were removed to address suspected cross-contamination and a sequencing artifact. A later analysis calculated a clonal expansion index for each public chain from normalized within-repertoire ranks of inferred template counts. Generation probabilities in a later analysis came from a VDJ recombination model fitted to out-of-frame rearrangements, and those results were checked against IGoR. Hypergeometric tests were used in a later analysis to score TCR-TCR, TCR-HLA and TCR-CMV co-occurrence, with a repertoire-size bias correction applied to the TCR pairs. In a later analysis, false discovery rates were estimated by permuting HLA or CMV assignments 20 times. In a later analysis, co-occurring TCRs were grouped using DBSCAN, and TCRdist sequence similarity was added for clustering within HLA-allele-positive subsets. For co-occurrence clustering, repertoires with fewer than 30,000 or more than 120,000 public chains were excluded, along with 5 or 6 repertoires with anomalous nucleotide sharing. Here the immuneACCESS table is served through TCRdb, limited to in-frame sequences with V and J called. Missing clones are a known gap in these copies; in checked studies unresolved V genes cover under half, and the rest lacks a known reason. V and J calls and clone size are given by that table; D and trimming were obtained from the DNA. In this sample the table shows about 110,000 clones, around 70% of which occur a single time. The ten largest clones represent 5.4% of the sample.

Regarding this clone: Its antigen is currently not known. No per-base quality is available; no much larger clone lies one base away.

Broader findings and caveats from the paper: A later analysis found that HLA-associated TCR beta chains were more clonally expanded and had lower generation probabilities than equally common non-associated chains. Most TCR sequences were observed very rarely across donors, whereas some public TCRs were present in many individuals. Some IMGT-functional V segments, including TRBV6-2 and TRBV6-3, could not be distinguished by the 87-base-pair reads and were therefore excluded. An association between a missense DCLRE1C variant and V-gene and J-gene trimming of TCR beta chains was found in a later genetic analysis and replicated in an independent cohort. When HLA alleles, especially DR and DQ, strongly co-occurred, TCR associations were difficult to assign to individual alleles. This cohort had only TCR beta chains sequenced, and the lack of alpha or paired-chain data limited which features could be detected. A cluster of highly shared sequence variants was judged likely to represent a technical artifact of the sequencing pipeline. In both the original and validation cohorts, the classifier was reported to diagnose cytomegalovirus status with high specificity and sensitivity. A few of the identified cytomegalovirus-associated TCR beta chains were confirmed in vitro to be specific for cytomegalovirus antigens. Because counts were too low, about 15 rarely observed V segments, including chromosome 9 orphons, were left out of the earlier analysis of a few hundred of the donors. A further reported finding was that TCR beta sequences accurately predicted the HLA-A and HLA-B alleles for most subjects in the first cohort. According to a later analysis, parvovirus B19, influenza, CMV and Epstein-Barr virus appeared linked to several top co-occurrence clusters. Most CMV-associated TCR beta chains appeared to be HLA-restricted in a later analysis, and the HLA associations seemed to be driven largely by CMV exposure. According to a later analysis, TCR association rates differed among HLA loci, with DRB1 alleles showing the most associated TCRs and HLA-C alleles showing the fewest. In a later genetic analysis, fewer N-insertions in productive TCRs were reported among donors in an Asian-associated ancestry cluster than the 666-donor mean. Because HLA typing was missing for some donors at each locus, association tests included only the typed subset. Linkage disequilibrium might explain the correlated functional status among segregating V segments, but an unknown experimental factor could not be excluded. The authors suggested that the approach could potentially be generalized to other disease states and immunological phenotypes. Presence/absence analyses assumed roughly uniform sequencing depth across donors, an assumption that may not hold. In the study, around 150 TCR beta chains were listed as associated with cytomegalovirus. Broadly in line with IMGT annotations, most TCR beta V segments showed up in productive rearrangements about 87% or about 30% of the time in an earlier analysis of several hundred of the donors. Specific HLA alleles were associated with 18,000 or so TCR beta sequences at a false discovery rate of 0.05 in a later analysis. The only immune exposure information available for the cohort was CMV serostatus.

The material sequenced was PBMCs. The sequence was collected from a woman in her 70s in good health and CMV-seropositive. The sequence is built from TRBV30 and TRBJ1-4, and TRBD1 aligns with 9 junction nucleotides. The DNA is as follows: TGTGCCTCAGCTCGGCGGACAGGGGCAACTAATGAAAAACTGTTTTTT. Translated, this gives CASARRTGATNEKLFF.